The 31 T cell receptor beta chains below all came from one sample that was sequenced in a study of blood T cell repertoires in COVID-19. TCRdb's copy holds only in-frame clones and misses some; the assay was immunoSEQ multiplex PCR. The repertoire consists of about 180,000 clones, with roughly four fifths occurring once and the leading ten covering about 8.3%. Sequenced material: peripheral blood. The receptors derive from a woman aged 70-85 years with COVID-19, enrolled during active disease.

The CDR3 here is CASSSYQGADYEQYF. Here the CDR3 DNA reads TGTGCCAGCAGCTCATACCAGGGGGCGGACTACGAGCAGTACTTC. The V and J genes are TRBV11-2 and TRBJ2-7; 8 positions agree with TRBD1. V gave up 4 bases and J gave up 3 bases; unmatched junction bases: 8. The germline gives CDR1 SGHAT, CDR2 FQNNGV. The CDR3 covers 15 residues.

The rearrangement joins TRBV10-3 to TRBJ2-1; the match to TRBD2 covers 7 bases. Trimming removed 0 bases from V and 8 bases from J; junction bases left unmatched: 4. The CDR3 runs to 14 residues. The germline CDR1 and CDR2 sequences are ENHRY and SYGVKD. The chain's CDR3 is CAISESGGRDEQFF. CDR3 DNA sequence: TGTGCCATCAGTGAGTCTGGGGGGAGGGATGAGCAGTTCTTC.

This chain links TRBV28 with TRBJ1-1; 7 bases match TRBD1. This CDR3 is 13 amino acids long. With 8 bases clipped from V and 1 base from J, the junction kept 4 bases outside the gene matches. Germline-derived CDR1 and CDR2 are MDHEN and SYDVKM. CDR3 sequence: CASQGTANTEAFF. CDR3 in DNA: TGTGCCAGCCAGGGGACAGCGAACACTGAAGCTTTCTTT. Supplemented by reference TRBV28 and TRBJ1-1, the full variable domain reads DVKVTQSSRYLVKRTGEKVFLECVQDMDHENMFWYRQDPGLGLRLIYFSYDVKMKEKGDIPEGYSVSREKKERFSLILESASTNQTSMYLCASQGTANTEAFFGQGTRLTVV.

The chain joins TRBV5-1 to TRBJ2-3, with TRBD2 matching 7 bases. Germline CDR1 reads SGHRS; CDR2 reads YFSETQ. The CDR3 runs to 16 residues. V was pared by 0 bases and J by 6 bases, with 10 bases of the junction left unmatched. DNA of the CDR3: TGCGCCAGCAGCTTGGAGGTTAGGGAGGGCGACGATACGCAGTATTTT. This gives the protein CASSLEVREGDDTQYF.

The V call is TRBV30, the J call TRBJ1-3; D possibly corresponds to TRBD1 (6 bases). This CDR3 has 12 amino acids. Trimming shortened V by 1 base and J by 6 bases, and 7 bases separated the two germline ends. Germline CDR1 reads GTSNPN; CDR2 reads SVGIG (reference sequence). The CDR3 here is CAWSAGENTIYF. The CDR3 DNA reads TGTGCCTGGAGTGCAGGGGAAAACACCATATATTTT.

The V and J genes are TRBV13 and TRBJ1-1; D may be TRBD1 (5 bases). The germline V and J ends were trimmed by 2 bases and 2 bases, with 6 bases remaining between them. There are 13 residues in the CDR3. CDR1 and CDR2 (germline): PRHDT, FYEKMQ (reference sequence). The CDR3 loop is CASSLRGNTEAFF. The CDR3 region has the DNA TGTGCCAGCAGCTTAAGGGGAAACACTGAAGCTTTCTTT.

J is TRBJ1-1 and V is TRBV6-5; TRBD1 might be the D (6 bases). With 6 bases removed from V and 7 bases from J, the gap between germline ends came to 18 bases. CDR1 is MNHEY and CDR2 is SVGAGI in the germline V gene. CDR3 size: 14 residues. CDR3 bases: TGTGCCAGCAGCAGGACCGGGACACGTTATGAAGCTTTCTTT. It yields the protein CASSRTGTRYEAFF.

The chain links TRBV10-3 to TRBJ2-5; perhaps TRBD1 as D (6 bases). The CDR3 totals 15 residues. Germline CDR1 and CDR2: ENHRY and SYGVKD. V lost 0 bases, J lost 4 bases, and 12 bases lay in between. The CDR3 here is CAISESGHPGETQYF. CDR3 DNA: TGTGCCATCAGTGAGTCGGGACACCCAGGAGAGACCCAGTACTTC.

This sequence joins TRBV7-9 and TRBJ2-5; tentative D call: TRBD1 (6 bases). The CDR3 covers 13 residues. Looked up from germline, CDR1 is SEHNR and CDR2 is FQNEAQ (reference sequence). V shed 2 bases and J shed 4 bases, with 8 bases lying between them. CDR3 residues: CASSLLGGETQYF. The CDR3 nucleotides are TGTGCCAGCAGCTTACTAGGGGGAGAGACCCAGTACTTC.

V is TRBV7-2 and J is TRBJ2-1; 9 bases are a match to TRBD2. The ends lost 5 bases at V and 8 bases at J; junction bases unmatched: 13. The CDR3 has 16 residues. In germline, CDR1 is SGHTA, CDR2 FQGNSA. The CDR3 spells CASSPRRRTSEHEQFF. In DNA, the CDR3 is TGTGCCAGCAGCCCGAGACGTCGGACTAGCGAACATGAGCAGTTCTTC.

About this clone: The junction does not match germline at one end; this may be a read error. The J gene is TRBJ2-3, the V gene TRBV15; D is possibly TRBD2 (5 bases). The germline V gene encodes CDR1 LNHNV and CDR2 YYDKDF (reference sequence). CDR3 length: 15 residues. CDR3 sequence: CATSRDKRSKDTQYF. The DNA for the CDR3 is TGTGCCACCAGCAGAGACAAGCGGAGCAAAGATACGCAGTATTTT.

The rearrangement links TRBV7-9 to TRBJ2-1; 7 bases are a match to TRBD2. The CDR3 runs to 14 residues. CDR1 and CDR2 from the germline V gene are SEHNR and FQNEAQ (reference sequence). V lost 5 bases, J lost 6 bases, and 7 bases stayed unmatched. The CDR3 DNA reads TGTGCCAGCAGCACCAAACTAGCGTCCAATGAGCAGTTCTTC. It encodes CASSTKLASNEQFF.

This clone has only one observation. The rearrangement joins TRBV12-3 or TRBV12-4 to TRBJ1-1, with D perhaps matching TRBD1 (6 bases). V was trimmed by 6 bases and J by 3 bases, leaving 11 bases between them. The CDR3 totals 13 residues. The CDR3 nucleotides read TGTGCCAGCAGCCCCAGGGGACACACTGAAGCTTTCTTT. It encodes CASSPRGHTEAFF.

This clone was seen a few times. The chain is built from TRBV5-4 and TRBJ2-7, with D perhaps TRBD1 (6 bases). The germline V gene has CDR1 SGHNT and CDR2 YYREEE (reference sequence). The germline V and J ends were trimmed by 2 bases and 1 base, with 22 bases remaining between them. The CDR3 is made up of 18 amino acids. In nucleotides, the CDR3 is TGTGCCAGCAGCTTAATGCACCAAAGCAGGGGCACTTCCTACGAGCAGTACTTC. Residues: CASSLMHQSRGTSYEQYF.

The chain has TRBV19 and TRBJ2-3; TRBD2 is a possible D gene (6 bases). Between the trimmed V and J ends, which lost 2 bases and 1 base, there was a span of 13 bases. CDR1 and CDR2 from the germline V gene are LNHDA and SQIVND (reference sequence). This CDR3 spans 16 amino acids. CDR3 amino acids: CASSISRGSGTDTQYF. The DNA for the CDR3 is TGTGCCAGTAGTATATCACGGGGGAGCGGCACAGATACGCAGTATTTT.

V gene TRBV28 combines with J gene TRBJ2-7, with 8 bases matching TRBD2. CDR3 length equals 15 residues. From germline, CDR1 is MDHEN and CDR2 SYDVKM. V shed 2 bases and J 6 bases; nucleotides not matched to a gene: 9. The CDR3 loop reads CASSLPGLVRAEQYF. As DNA, the CDR3 is TGTGCCAGCAGTTTACCGGGACTAGTTCGGGCCGAGCAGTACTTC.

CDR3 loop: CASSLAGTGPSGELFF. CDR3 in DNA: TGTGCCAGCAGCTTAGCCGGGACAGGCCCCAGCGGGGAGCTGTTTTTT. The chain carries TRBV7-2 and TRBJ2-2; 8 bases map to TRBD1. This CDR3 has 16 amino acids. Germline V CDR1 and CDR2: SGHTA, FQGNSA. After removal of 0 bases from V and 7 bases from J, the junction contained 7 bases not matched to a gene.

This clone appeared a few times. The rearrangement links TRBV19 to TRBJ1-3, with 10 nucleotides matching TRBD1. Germline-derived CDR1 and CDR2 are LNHDA and SQIVND (reference sequence). The junction had 12 bases not matched to a gene; V was cut back by 7 bases and J by 3 bases. The CDR3 runs to 17 residues. CDR3 region: CASKHPEGQGGGNTIYF. DNA for the CDR3: TGTGCCAGTAAACACCCCGAAGGACAGGGGGGTGGAAACACCATATATTTT.

The chain joins TRBV7-9 to TRBJ2-7; TRBD1 matches at 7 bases. Per germline, CDR1 SEHNR and CDR2 FQNEAQ (reference sequence). With V trimmed by 5 bases and J by 0 bases, 10 bases remained unmatched. CDR3 length: 16 amino acids. The CDR3 DNA reads TGTGCCAGCAGCCAAATTGGGGACAGCCGCTCCTACGAGCAGTACTTC. Amino acids: CASSQIGDSRSYEQYF.

The rearrangement uses TRBV24-1 and TRBJ2-7, with D possibly being TRBD1 (6 bases). Trimming removed 4 bases at V and 5 bases at J, with 11 bases between. CDR1 and CDR2 (germline): KGHDR, SFDVKD. The CDR3 covers 13 residues. The CDR3 bases are TGTGCCACCAGTGAGAGAACAGGGAACGAGCAGTACTTC. This codes for CATSERTGNEQYF.

The table lists this clone with a few counts. This chain connects TRBV19 to TRBJ2-2; 7 positions agree with TRBD1. The V gene end was trimmed by 6 bases and the J gene end by 2 bases; junction bases not matched to a gene: 6. The germline CDR1 and CDR2 sequences are LNHDA and SQIVND (reference sequence). CDR3 size: 15 residues. CDR3 protein: CASRAGTANTGELFF. CDR3 DNA: TGTGCCAGTAGAGCCGGGACAGCCAACACCGGGGAGCTGTTTTTT.

CDR3 residues: CATSDRGRLDYGYTF. In DNA, the CDR3 is TGTGCCACCTCGGACAGGGGGCGGCTGGATTATGGCTACACCTTC. This chain links TRBV19 with TRBJ1-2; 11 bases line up with TRBD1. Germline V lookup: CDR1 LNHDA, CDR2 SQIVND (reference sequence). V shed 10 bases, J shed 5 bases, and the junction held 12 bases outside the gene matches. The CDR3 runs to 15 residues.

The V and J genes are TRBV6-5 and TRBJ1-6, with D perhaps TRBD1 (6 bases). The germline gives CDR1 MNHEY, CDR2 SVGAGI. The CDR3 totals 15 residues. V was pared by 4 bases and J by 7 bases, with 14 bases between. DNA for the CDR3: TGTGCCAGCAGTTTCAGCAGGGGTGGGAATTCACCCCTCCACTTT. The encoded protein is CASSFSRGGNSPLHF.

The J gene is TRBJ2-1, the V gene TRBV27, with TRBD2 identical over 11 bases. Germline V CDR1 and CDR2: MNHEY, SMNVEV (reference sequence). This CDR3 is 18 amino acids long. V lost 5 bases and J lost 0; bases outside the gene matches: 9. The CDR3 region has the DNA TGTGCCAGCAGTAAACGGACTAGCGGGCCGACCTCCTACAATGAGCAGTTCTTC. Residues: CASSKRTSGPTSYNEQFF.

The rearrangement joins TRBV28 to TRBJ1-3; TRBD1 aligns across 10 bases. V shed 4 bases, J shed 3 bases, and the junction held 15 bases outside the gene matches. Germline CDR1 MDHEN, CDR2 SYDVKM. This CDR3 spans 19 amino acids. Here the CDR3 reads CASSSRDPRQGAFGNTIYF. CDR3 in DNA: TGTGCCAGCAGTTCCCGGGATCCCAGACAGGGGGCGTTTGGAAACACCATATATTTT.

The chain is built from TRBV19 and TRBJ2-1; 8 bases fit TRBD1. The CDR3 sequence is 16 residues long. With V trimmed by 7 bases and J by 5 bases, 13 bases remained unmatched. Germline CDR1 and CDR2: LNHDA and SQIVND (reference sequence). CDR3 residues: CASTTRRQGANNEQFF. The CDR3 bases are TGTGCCAGTACTACAAGGCGGCAGGGGGCCAACAATGAGCAGTTCTTC.

In this sample, this clone turned up once. The chain recombines TRBV11-2 with TRBJ2-3; D might be TRBD2 (5 bases). Trimming stripped 0 bases from V and 10 bases from J, with 17 bases between. The CDR3 loop spans 15 amino acids. Germline CDR1 is SGHAT and CDR2 is FQNNGV. The CDR3 protein is CASSLDRVPPGSQYF. The CDR3 DNA is TGTGCCAGCAGCTTAGATCGGGTACCCCCGGGATCGCAGTATTTT.

This clone was seen a few times. The chain has TRBV18 and TRBJ2-4, with unresolved D. V dropped 2 bases and J dropped 0 bases, with 14 bases sitting between them. Germline CDR1 reads KGHSH; CDR2 reads LQKENI. The CDR3 runs to 17 residues. The CDR3 region is CASSPFPTDLAKNIQYF. CDR3 in DNA: TGTGCCAGCTCACCATTTCCCACAGATCTAGCCAAAAACATTCAGTACTTC.

V gene TRBV6-6 combines with J gene TRBJ1-2; a possible D gene is TRBD1 (6 bases). V gave up 5 bases and J gave up 4 bases, with 17 bases separating them. CDR1 is MNHNY, CDR2 SVGAGI, per germline (reference sequence). The CDR3 spans 15 residues. The CDR3, as DNA: TGTGCCAGCAGTCGCTCGGCGACAGGCCCCTATGGCTACACCTTC. This codes for CASSRSATGPYGYTF.

The chain uses TRBV6-5 and TRBJ1-1, with 8 bases aligning to TRBD1. Per the germline V gene, CDR1 is MNHEY and CDR2 is SVGAGI. V lost 1 base, J lost 4 bases, and 5 bases stayed unmatched. The CDR3 contains 15 residues. DNA for the CDR3: TGTGCCAGCAGTTACTACGGACAGGGAAGCACTGAAGCTTTCTTT. Translated: CASSYYGQGSTEAFF.

This chain connects TRBV12-5 to TRBJ2-1; 13 positions agree with TRBD2. Trimming took 5 bases from V and 3 from J; bases not matched to a gene: 4. The length of the CDR3 is 16 residues. Germline V gene lookup returns CDR1 LGHNT and CDR2 FRNRAP. This CDR3 reads CASGLGTSGDYNEQFF. The CDR3 nucleotides read TGTGCTAGTGGTCTCGGGACTAGCGGGGACTACAATGAGCAGTTCTTC.